The present T cell receptor (beta chain) was sequenced within a study of blood T cell repertoires in COVID-19. Produced via immunoSEQ multiplex PCR; TCRdb's table is partial and in-frame only. The table shows about 84,000 clones, with more than 90% occurring only once. The clonotype comes from a human donor with active COVID-19. The donor label of this sample is uncertain. Material for sequencing was peripheral blood.

CDR3 in DNA: TGTGCCAGCAGCTTAGTAGCTACCCAAAGCGAGCAGTACTTC. This translates into CASSLVATQSEQYF. This chain joins TRBV7-8 and TRBJ2-7, with no clear D. Trimming cost V 1 base and J 6 bases, with 13 bases left between them. Looked up from germline, CDR1 is SGHVS and CDR2 is FQNEAQ. This CDR3 comprises 14 residues.